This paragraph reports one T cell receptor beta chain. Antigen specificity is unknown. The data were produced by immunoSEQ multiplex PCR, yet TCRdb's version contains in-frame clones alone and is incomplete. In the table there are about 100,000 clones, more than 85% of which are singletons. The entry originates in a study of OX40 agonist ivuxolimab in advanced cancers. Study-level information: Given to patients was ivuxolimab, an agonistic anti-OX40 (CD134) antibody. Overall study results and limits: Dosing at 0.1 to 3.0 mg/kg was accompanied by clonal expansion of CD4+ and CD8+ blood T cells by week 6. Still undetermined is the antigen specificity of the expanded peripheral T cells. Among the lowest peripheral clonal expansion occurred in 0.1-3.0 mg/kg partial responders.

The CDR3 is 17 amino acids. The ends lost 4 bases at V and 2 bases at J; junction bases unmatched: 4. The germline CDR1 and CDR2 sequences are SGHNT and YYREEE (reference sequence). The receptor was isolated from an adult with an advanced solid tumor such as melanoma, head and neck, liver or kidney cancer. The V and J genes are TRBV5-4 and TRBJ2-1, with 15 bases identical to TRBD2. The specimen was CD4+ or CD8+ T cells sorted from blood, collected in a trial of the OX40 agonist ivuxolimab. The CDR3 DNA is TGTGCCAGCAGCGAGGGACTAGCGGGAGGAACCTACAATGAGCAGTTCTTC. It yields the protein CASSEGLAGGTYNEQFF.